The 21 T cell receptor beta chains presented below share a single source sample, sequenced in a study of shared clonotypes between healthy human individuals. CD8 cells regarded as naive lacked CD45RO, were positively chosen for CCR7, and omitted terminally differentiated effector memory CD45RA+ cells. Repertoires were generated with immunoSEQ multiplex PCR, while TCRdb's copy carries only in-frame clones and drops some. The sample has 700,000 to 950,000 clones, around 96% seen once. Sequencing was performed on naive CD8+ T cells sorted from blood. These receptors were taken from a man aged 25 to 40 in good health.

The chain combines TRBV6-5 with TRBJ2-7; D is undetermined. CDR3 length: 13 residues. Trimming cost V 0 bases and J 6 bases, with 9 bases left between them. The germline CDR1 and CDR2 sequences are MNHEY and SVGAGI. CDR3 loop: CASSYSGSFEQYF. In nucleotides, the CDR3 is TGTGCCAGCAGTTACTCAGGCAGCTTCGAGCAGTACTTC.

The chain employs TRBV29-1 and TRBJ2-1; 14 bases align to TRBD2. The CDR3 runs to 14 residues. Germline V gene data show CDR1 as SQVTM and CDR2 as ANQGSEA. J was trimmed by 12 bases and V by 7 bases; bases with no gene match: 11. The CDR3 nucleotides read TGCAGCGCTACTCCGGGACTAGCGGGAGTCGCGCAGTTCTTC. Its translation: CSATPGLAGVAQFF.

The chain carries TRBV9 and TRBJ2-7; 10 bases agree with TRBD1. V lost 5 bases, J lost 3 bases, and 2 bases stayed unmatched. The germline V gene has CDR1 SGDLS and CDR2 YYNGEE. CDR3 length: 13 amino acids. CDR3 in amino acids: CASSGDRGYEQYF. The CDR3 DNA sequence: TGTGCCAGCAGTGGGGACAGGGGCTACGAGCAGTACTTC.

The chain has TRBV14 and TRBJ2-7; D not resolved. This CDR3 is built from 14 residues. Germline V gives CDR1 SGHDN, CDR2 FVKESK. V was shortened by 2 bases and J by 5 bases, with 13 bases between the two germline ends. CDR3 sequence: CASSQLGLSDEQYF. The CDR3 DNA reads TGTGCCAGCAGCCAACTTGGCCTTTCTGACGAGCAGTACTTC. Full variable domain (missing parts from reference TRBV14 and TRBJ2-7): EAGVTQFPSHSVIEKGQTVTLRCDPISGHDNLYWYRRVMGKEIKFLLHFVKESKQDESGMPNNRFLAERTGGTYSTLKVQPAELEDSGVYFCASSQLGLSDEQYFGPGTRLTVT.

This rearrangement joins TRBV7-9 to TRBJ1-4, with a tentative D call TRBD1 (5 bases). Germline loops: CDR1 SEHNR, CDR2 FQNEAQ (reference sequence). With 8 bases removed from V and 3 bases from J, the gap between germline ends came to 13 bases. The CDR3 loop spans 14 amino acids. This CDR3 is CASAPPRANEKLFF. The CDR3 region has the DNA TGTGCCAGCGCCCCCCCCAGGGCTAATGAAAAACTGTTTTTT.

V and J are TRBV4-1 and TRBJ2-3; TRBD2 is a possible D gene (5 bases). Trimming shortened V by 7 bases and J by 2 bases, and 16 bases separated the two germline ends. Per germline, CDR1 MGHRA and CDR2 YSYEKL. The CDR3 is made up of 15 amino acids. The CDR3 DNA sequence: TGCGCCAGCAAGACTTCGGAGGTTCCCACAGATACGCAGTATTTT. Translated: CASKTSEVPTDTQYF.

This clone was picked up one time. This chain links TRBV29-1 with TRBJ2-7; 7 bases fit TRBD2. Trimming cost V 4 bases and J 4 bases; bases outside gene matches: 7. The length of the CDR3 is 13 residues. Germline assignment: CDR1 SQVTM and CDR2 ANQGSEA. The CDR3 nucleotides are TGCAGCGTTGTGATGGGGGGGAAGTACGAGCAGTACTTC. It encodes CSVVMGGKYEQYF.

The rearrangement joins TRBV4-1 to TRBJ2-7, with TRBD2 matching 7 bases. The germline V gene encodes CDR1 MGHRA and CDR2 YSYEKL. Unmatched junction bases numbered 3, after V lost 1 base and J lost 0 bases. The CDR3 sequence is 15 residues long. The CDR3 bases are TGCGCCAGCAGCCAAGGACAGCGGGGCTCCTACGAGCAGTACTTC. Translating it yields CASSQGQRGSYEQYF.

The V and J genes are TRBV18 and TRBJ2-5, with D uncertain. This CDR3 region has 15 residues. Germline V gene sequence: CDR1 KGHSH, CDR2 LQKENI. The V and J ends lost 2 bases and 2 bases respectively, with 12 bases between them. CDR3 region: CASSPSGTIQETQYF. The DNA of the CDR3 is TGTGCCAGCTCACCATCAGGAACAATTCAAGAGACCCAGTACTTC.

The V gene is TRBV7-9, the J gene TRBJ2-2; 10 nucleotides match TRBD1. Germline V lookup: CDR1 SEHNR, CDR2 FQNEAQ (reference sequence). V dropped 4 bases and J dropped 0; count of bases not matched to a gene: 11. There are 19 residues in the CDR3. The CDR3 spells CASSSRAPGTGANTGELFF. CDR3 DNA sequence: TGTGCCAGCAGCTCAAGGGCCCCCGGGACAGGGGCGAACACCGGGGAGCTGTTTTTT.

The genes are TRBV21-1 and TRBJ2-7; TRBD2 is the table's D call, not checked against the DNA. TRBV21-1 is an annotated pseudogene. This CDR3 has 14 amino acids. The CDR3 DNA reads TGTGCCAGCAGTTTAGGACTAGTCTCGTACGAGCAGTACTTC. Its protein product is CASSLGLVSYEQYF.

The V and J genes are TRBV2 and TRBJ2-1; TRBD2 might be the D (6 bases). Trimming pared 9 bases from V and 8 bases from J, leaving 20 bases between. Germline V gene data show CDR1 as SNHLY and CDR2 as FYNNEI. The CDR3 runs 14 residues. CDR3 protein: CASHLASTRDEQFF. In nucleotides, the CDR3 is TGTGCCAGTCATCTAGCGAGTACGCGCGATGAGCAGTTCTTC.

This clone was observed a single time. The chain is built from TRBV11-3 and TRBJ2-7; TRBD2 matches at 8 bases. Germline V lookup: CDR1 SGHNT, CDR2 YENEEA. The J segment lost 6 bases and the V segment lost 4 bases, leaving 2 bases of the junction unmatched. The CDR3 covers 12 residues. The CDR3 protein is CASSSGGAEQYF. The CDR3 DNA follows: TGTGCCAGCAGCTCGGGGGGGGCCGAGCAGTACTTC. The full variable domain, with the rest looked up from reference TRBV11-3 and TRBJ2-7, is EAGVVQSPRYKIIEKKQPVAFWCNPISGHNTLYWYLQNLGQGPELLIRYENEEAVDDSQLPKDRFSAERLKGVDSTLKIQPAELGDSAVYLCASSSGGAEQYFGPGTRLTVT.

V gene TRBV9 combines with J gene TRBJ2-7; 8 nucleotides agree with TRBD1. The V gene end was trimmed by 0 bases and the J gene end by 6 bases; junction bases not matched to a gene: 5. This CDR3 region has 14 residues. Germline CDR1 is SGDLS and CDR2 is YYNGEE. In DNA form, the CDR3 reads TGTGCCAGCAGCGTAGGACAGGGGATGACCGAGCAGTACTTC. Translating it yields CASSVGQGMTEQYF.

The chain joins TRBV29-1 to TRBJ2-7, with unresolved D. The V and J ends lost 5 bases and 0 bases respectively, with 11 bases between them. There are 13 residues in the CDR3. The germline CDR1 and CDR2 sequences are SQVTM and ANQGSEA. The CDR3 here is CSVYGGHSYEQYF. The CDR3 DNA reads TGCAGCGTTTACGGCGGTCACTCCTACGAGCAGTACTTC.

The rearrangement uses TRBV7-9 and TRBJ1-2, with 7 bases that match TRBD1. Germline lookup yields CDR1 SEHNR and CDR2 FQNEAQ (reference sequence). This CDR3 spans 14 amino acids. With V trimmed by 5 bases and J by 1 base, 4 bases remained unmatched. This chain's CDR3 is CASSRGTVNYGYTF. For the CDR3, the DNA is TGTGCCAGCAGCCGGGGGACAGTTAACTATGGCTACACCTTC.

The chain is built from TRBV9 and TRBJ2-1; perhaps TRBD2 as D (5 bases). The V and J ends lost 3 bases and 2 bases respectively, with 15 bases between them. This CDR3 spans 16 amino acids. Germline values: CDR1 SGDLS, CDR2 YYNGEE. CDR3 residues: CASSALGRVPYNEQFF. The CDR3 coding sequence is TGTGCCAGCAGCGCCTTAGGGCGGGTCCCCTACAATGAGCAGTTCTTC.

This chain connects TRBV7-6 to TRBJ2-7, with 7 positions matching TRBD2. CDR3 length: 14 amino acids. Trimming at V came to 5 bases and at J to 1 base, leaving 5 bases not matched to a gene. Germline lookup yields CDR1 SGHVS and CDR2 FNYEAQ. The CDR3 DNA reads as TGTGCCAGCAGCCCCCGGGAGGCATCCTACGAGCAGTACTTC. Protein: CASSPREASYEQYF.

The chain has TRBV19 and TRBJ2-7, with 8 positions matching TRBD2. J gave up 2 bases and V 7 bases, and 10 bases lay outside the gene matches. CDR1 LNHDA and CDR2 SQIVND come from the germline V gene (reference sequence). This CDR3 region has 15 residues. CDR3 residues: CASTLGTGLAYEQYF. The CDR3 region has the DNA TGTGCCAGTACTCTCGGGACGGGACTAGCCTACGAGCAGTACTTC.

The V call is TRBV6-1, the J call TRBJ1-2, with D unresolved. The V gene's germline CDR1 is MNHNS and CDR2 SASEGT. Trimming removed 3 bases from V and 3 bases from J, with 8 bases in between. This CDR3 has 13 amino acids. The CDR3 spells CASSDLGHYGYTF. The CDR3 DNA sequence: TGTGCCAGCAGTGATCTGGGTCACTATGGCTACACCTTC.

The genes are TRBV6-6 and TRBJ1-5; D may be TRBD1 (5 bases). Per the germline V gene, CDR1 is MNHNY and CDR2 is SVGAGI (reference sequence). Trimming removed 8 bases at V and 3 bases at J, with 11 bases between. The CDR3 is 13 amino acids. CDR3 DNA: TGTGCCAGCGGGGGGGTTCACAATCAGCCCCAGCATTTT. Translated: CASGGVHNQPQHF.